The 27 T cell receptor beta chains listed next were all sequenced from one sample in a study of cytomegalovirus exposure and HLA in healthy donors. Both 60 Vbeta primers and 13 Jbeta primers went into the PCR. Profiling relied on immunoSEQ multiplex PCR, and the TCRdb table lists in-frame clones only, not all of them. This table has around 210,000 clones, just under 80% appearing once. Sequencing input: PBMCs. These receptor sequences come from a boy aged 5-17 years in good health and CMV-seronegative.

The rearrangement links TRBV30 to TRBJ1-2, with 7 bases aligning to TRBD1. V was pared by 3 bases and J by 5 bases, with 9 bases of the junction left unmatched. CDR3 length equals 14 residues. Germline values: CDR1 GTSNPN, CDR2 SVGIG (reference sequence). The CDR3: CAWSENRGPYGYTF. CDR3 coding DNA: TGTGCCTGGAGCGAAAACAGGGGACCTTATGGCTACACCTTC.

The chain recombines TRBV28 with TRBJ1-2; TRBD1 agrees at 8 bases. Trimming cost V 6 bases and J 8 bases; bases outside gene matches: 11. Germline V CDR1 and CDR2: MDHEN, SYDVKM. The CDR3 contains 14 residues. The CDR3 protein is CASRAQGAPSGYTF. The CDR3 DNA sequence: TGTGCCAGCAGGGCCCAGGGGGCCCCTAGCGGCTACACCTTC.

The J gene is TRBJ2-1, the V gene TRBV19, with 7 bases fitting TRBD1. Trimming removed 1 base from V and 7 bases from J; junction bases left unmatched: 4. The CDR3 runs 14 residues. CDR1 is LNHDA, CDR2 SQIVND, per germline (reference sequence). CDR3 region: CASSIGQGRNEQFF. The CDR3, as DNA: TGTGCCAGTAGTATAGGACAGGGTCGGAATGAGCAGTTCTTC.

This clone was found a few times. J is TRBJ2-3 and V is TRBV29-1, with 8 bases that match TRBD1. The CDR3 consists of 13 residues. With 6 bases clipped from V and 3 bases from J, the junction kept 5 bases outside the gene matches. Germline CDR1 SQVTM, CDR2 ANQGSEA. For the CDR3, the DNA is TGCAGCGTGGGGGGACAGGTTACAGATACGCAGTATTTT. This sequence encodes CSVGGQVTDTQYF.

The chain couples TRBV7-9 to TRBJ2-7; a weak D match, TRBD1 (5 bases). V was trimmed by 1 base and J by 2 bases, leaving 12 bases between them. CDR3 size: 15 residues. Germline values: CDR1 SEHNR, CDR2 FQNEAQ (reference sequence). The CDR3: CASSLESGIAYEQYF. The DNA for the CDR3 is TGTGCCAGCAGCTTAGAATCAGGGATAGCCTACGAGCAGTACTTC.

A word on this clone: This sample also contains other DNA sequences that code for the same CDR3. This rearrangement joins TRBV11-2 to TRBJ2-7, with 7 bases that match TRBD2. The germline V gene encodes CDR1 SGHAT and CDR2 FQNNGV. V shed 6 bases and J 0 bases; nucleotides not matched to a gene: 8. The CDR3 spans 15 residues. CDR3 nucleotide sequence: TGTGCCAGCAGTTTCCTGGGCGGGAGCTCCTACGAGCAGTACTTC. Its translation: CASSFLGGSSYEQYF. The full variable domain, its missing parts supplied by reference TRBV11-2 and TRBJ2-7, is EAGVAQSPRYKIIEKRQSVAFWCNPISGHATLYWYQQILGQGPKLLIQFQNNGVVDDSQLPKDRFSAERLKGVDSTLKIQPAKLEDSAVYLCASSFLGGSSYEQYFGPGTRLTVT.

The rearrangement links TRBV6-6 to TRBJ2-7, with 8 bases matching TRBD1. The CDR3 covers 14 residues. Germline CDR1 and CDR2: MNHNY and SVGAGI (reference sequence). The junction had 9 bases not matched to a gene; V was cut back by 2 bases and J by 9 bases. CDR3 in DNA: TGTGCCAGCAGTTACAGGGACAGGCTGAGGGGGCAGTACTTC. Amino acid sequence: CASSYRDRLRGQYF.

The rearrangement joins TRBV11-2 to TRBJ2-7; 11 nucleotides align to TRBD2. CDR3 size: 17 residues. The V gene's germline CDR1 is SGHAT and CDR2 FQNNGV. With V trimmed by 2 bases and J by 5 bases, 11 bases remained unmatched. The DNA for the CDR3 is TGTGCCAGCAGCTTAAATGCCCTCGGGACTAGCGGCAACGAGCAGTACTTC. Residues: CASSLNALGTSGNEQYF.

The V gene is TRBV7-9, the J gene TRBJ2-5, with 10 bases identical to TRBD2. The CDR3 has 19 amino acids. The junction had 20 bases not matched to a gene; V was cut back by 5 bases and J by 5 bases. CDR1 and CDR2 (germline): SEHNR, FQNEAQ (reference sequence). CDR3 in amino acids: CASSLGVAGGSSRWETQYF. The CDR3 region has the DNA TGTGCCAGCAGCCTGGGAGTAGCGGGAGGATCCTCCCGGTGGGAGACCCAGTACTTC.

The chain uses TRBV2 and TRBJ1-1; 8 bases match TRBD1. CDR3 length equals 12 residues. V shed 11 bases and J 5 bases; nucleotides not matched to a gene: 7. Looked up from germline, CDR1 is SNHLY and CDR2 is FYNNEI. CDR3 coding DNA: TGTGCCGGTAGACAGGGGTTAACTGAAGCTTTCTTT. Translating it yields CAGRQGLTEAFF.

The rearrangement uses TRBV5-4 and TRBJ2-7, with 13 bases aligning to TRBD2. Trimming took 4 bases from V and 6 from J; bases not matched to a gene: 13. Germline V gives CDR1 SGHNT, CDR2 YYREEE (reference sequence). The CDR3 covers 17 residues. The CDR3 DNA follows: TGTGCCAGCAGCCCCACTACACTAGCGGGAGGGCCTCGCGAGCAGTACTTC. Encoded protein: CASSPTTLAGGPREQYF.

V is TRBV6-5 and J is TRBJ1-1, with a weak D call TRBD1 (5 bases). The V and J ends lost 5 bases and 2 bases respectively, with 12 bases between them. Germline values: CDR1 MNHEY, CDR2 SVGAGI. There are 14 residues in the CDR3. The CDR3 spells CASSIWGPNTEAFF. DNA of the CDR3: TGTGCCAGCAGTATCTGGGGCCCTAACACTGAAGCTTTCTTT.

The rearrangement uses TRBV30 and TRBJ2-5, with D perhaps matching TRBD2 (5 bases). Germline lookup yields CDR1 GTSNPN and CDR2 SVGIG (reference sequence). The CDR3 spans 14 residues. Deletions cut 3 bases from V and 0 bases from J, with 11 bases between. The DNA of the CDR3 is TGTGCCTGGAGAGGGTGGCGGGACCAAGAGACCCAGTACTTC. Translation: CAWRGWRDQETQYF. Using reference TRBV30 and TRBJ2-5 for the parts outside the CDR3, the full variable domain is SQTIHQWPATLVQPVGSPLSLECTVEGTSNPNLYWYRQAAGRGLQLLFYSVGIGQISSEVPQNLSASRPQDRQFILSSKKLLLSDSGFYLCAWRGWRDQETQYFGPGTRLLVL.

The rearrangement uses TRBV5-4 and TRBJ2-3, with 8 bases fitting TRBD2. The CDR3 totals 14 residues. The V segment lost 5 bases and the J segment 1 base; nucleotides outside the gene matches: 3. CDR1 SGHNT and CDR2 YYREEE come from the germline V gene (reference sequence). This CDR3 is CASRREEGTDTQYF. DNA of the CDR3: TGTGCCAGCAGGCGGGAGGAGGGCACAGATACGCAGTATTTT. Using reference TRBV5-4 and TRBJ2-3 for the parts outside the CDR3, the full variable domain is ETGVTQSPTHLIKTRGQQVTLRCSSQSGHNTVSWYQQALGQGPQFIFQYYREEENGRGNFPPRFSGLQFPNYSSELNVNALELDDSALYLCASRREEGTDTQYFGPGTRLTVL.

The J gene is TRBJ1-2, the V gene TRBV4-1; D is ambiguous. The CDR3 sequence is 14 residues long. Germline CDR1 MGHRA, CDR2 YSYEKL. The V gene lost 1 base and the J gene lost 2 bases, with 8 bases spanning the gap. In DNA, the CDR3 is TGCGCCAGCAGCCAAGGAGGTCGAAACTATGGCTACACCTTC. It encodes CASSQGGRNYGYTF.

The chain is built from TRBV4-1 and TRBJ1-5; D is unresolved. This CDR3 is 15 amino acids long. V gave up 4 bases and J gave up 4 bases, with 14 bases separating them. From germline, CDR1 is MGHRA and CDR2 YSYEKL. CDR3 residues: CASSLRTGMNQPQHF. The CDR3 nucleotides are TGCGCCAGCAGCCTCCGGACGGGGATGAATCAGCCCCAGCATTTT.

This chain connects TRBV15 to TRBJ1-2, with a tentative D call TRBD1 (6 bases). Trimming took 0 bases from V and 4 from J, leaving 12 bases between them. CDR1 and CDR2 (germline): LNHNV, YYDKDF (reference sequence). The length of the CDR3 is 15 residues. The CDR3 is CATSRDQGRIYGYTF. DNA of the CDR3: TGTGCCACCAGCAGAGACCAGGGGCGGATCTATGGCTACACCTTC. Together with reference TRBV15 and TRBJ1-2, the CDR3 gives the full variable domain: DAMVIQNPRYQVTQFGKPVTLSCSQTLNHNVMYWYQQKSSQAPKLLFHYYDKDFNNEADTPDNFQSRRPNTSFCFLDIRSPGLGDTAMYLCATSRDQGRIYGYTFGSGTRLTVV.

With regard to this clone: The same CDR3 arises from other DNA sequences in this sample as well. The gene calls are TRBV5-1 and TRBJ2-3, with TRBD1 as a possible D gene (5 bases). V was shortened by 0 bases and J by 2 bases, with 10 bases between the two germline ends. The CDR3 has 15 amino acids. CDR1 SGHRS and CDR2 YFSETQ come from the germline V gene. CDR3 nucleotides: TGCGCCAGCAGCTTGGGACAGACCTCCACAGATACGCAGTATTTT. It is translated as CASSLGQTSTDTQYF.

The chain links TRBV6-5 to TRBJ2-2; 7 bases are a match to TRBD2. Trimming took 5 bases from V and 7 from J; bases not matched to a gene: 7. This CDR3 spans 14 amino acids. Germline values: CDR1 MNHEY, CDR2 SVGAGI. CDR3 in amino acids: CASSGLGEGGELFF. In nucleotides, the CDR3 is TGTGCCAGCAGTGGGTTAGGGGAGGGCGGGGAGCTGTTTTTT.

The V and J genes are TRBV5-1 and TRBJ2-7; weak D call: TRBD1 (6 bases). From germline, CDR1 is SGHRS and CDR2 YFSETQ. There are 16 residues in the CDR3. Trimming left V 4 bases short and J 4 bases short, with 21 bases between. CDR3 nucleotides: TGCGCCAGCAGCATTTCAGGGGCCGATAACTATTACGAGCAGTACTTC. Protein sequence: CASSISGADNYYEQYF.

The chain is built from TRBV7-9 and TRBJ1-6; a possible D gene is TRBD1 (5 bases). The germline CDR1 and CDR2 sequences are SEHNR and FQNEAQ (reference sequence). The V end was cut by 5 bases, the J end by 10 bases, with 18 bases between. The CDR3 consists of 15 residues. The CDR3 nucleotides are TGTGCCAGCAGCAGAGAAACCGGGGGGAGATCACCCCTCCACTTT. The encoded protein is CASSRETGGRSPLHF.

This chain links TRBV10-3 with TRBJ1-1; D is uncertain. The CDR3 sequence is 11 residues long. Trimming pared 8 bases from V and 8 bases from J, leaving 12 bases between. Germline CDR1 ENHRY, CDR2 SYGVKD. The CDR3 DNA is TGTGCCATCGGCCCGGGTCTCGAAGCTTTCTTT. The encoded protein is CAIGPGLEAFF.

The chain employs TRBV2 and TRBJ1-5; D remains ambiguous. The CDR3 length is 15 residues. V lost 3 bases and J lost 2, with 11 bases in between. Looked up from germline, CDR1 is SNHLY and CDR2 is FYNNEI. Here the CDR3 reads CASSDGRSGNQPQHF. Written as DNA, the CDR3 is TGTGCCAGCAGTGACGGCAGGTCGGGCAATCAGCCCCAGCATTTT.

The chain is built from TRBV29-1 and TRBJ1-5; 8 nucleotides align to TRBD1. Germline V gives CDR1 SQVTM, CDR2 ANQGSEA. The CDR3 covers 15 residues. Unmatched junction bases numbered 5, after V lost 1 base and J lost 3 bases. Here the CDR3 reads CSVEVTGEPNQPQHF. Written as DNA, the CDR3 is TGCAGCGTTGAAGTGACAGGGGAGCCCAATCAGCCCCAGCATTTT.

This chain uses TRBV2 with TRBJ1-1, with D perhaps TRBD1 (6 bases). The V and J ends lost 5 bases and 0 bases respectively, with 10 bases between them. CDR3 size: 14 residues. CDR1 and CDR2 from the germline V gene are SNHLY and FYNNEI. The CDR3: CASSTWTVNTEAFF. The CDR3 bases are TGTGCCAGCAGTACCTGGACAGTGAACACTGAAGCTTTCTTT.

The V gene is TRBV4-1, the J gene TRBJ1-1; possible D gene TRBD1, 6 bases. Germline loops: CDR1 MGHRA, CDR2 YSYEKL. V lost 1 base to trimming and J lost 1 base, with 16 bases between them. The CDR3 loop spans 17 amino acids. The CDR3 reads CASSQVGGAPKNTEAFF. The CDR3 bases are TGCGCCAGCAGCCAAGTAGGGGGGGCGCCTAAGAACACTGAAGCTTTCTTT.

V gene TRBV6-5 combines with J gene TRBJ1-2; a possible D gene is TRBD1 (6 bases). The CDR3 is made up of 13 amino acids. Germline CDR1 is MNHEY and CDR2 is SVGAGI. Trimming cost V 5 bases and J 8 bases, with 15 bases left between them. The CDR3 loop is CASSPHIQGGYTF. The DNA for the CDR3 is TGTGCCAGCAGTCCCCATATACAGGGAGGCTACACCTTC.